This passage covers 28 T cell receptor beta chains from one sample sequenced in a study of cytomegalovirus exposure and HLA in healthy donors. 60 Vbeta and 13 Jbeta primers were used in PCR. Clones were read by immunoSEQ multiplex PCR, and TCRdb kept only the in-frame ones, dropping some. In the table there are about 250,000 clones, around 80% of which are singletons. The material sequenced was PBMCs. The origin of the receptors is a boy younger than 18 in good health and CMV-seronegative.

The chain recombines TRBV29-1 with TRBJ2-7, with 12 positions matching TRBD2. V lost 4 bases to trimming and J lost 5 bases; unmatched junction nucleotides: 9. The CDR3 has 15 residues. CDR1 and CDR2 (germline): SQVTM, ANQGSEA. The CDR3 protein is CSVGSSGGGSDEQYF. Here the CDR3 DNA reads TGCAGCGTTGGGTCTAGCGGGGGGGGTTCCGACGAGCAGTACTTC.

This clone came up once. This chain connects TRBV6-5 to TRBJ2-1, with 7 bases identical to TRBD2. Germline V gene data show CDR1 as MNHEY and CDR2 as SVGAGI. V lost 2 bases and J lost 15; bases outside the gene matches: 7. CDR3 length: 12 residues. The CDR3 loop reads CASSYRDYMWFF. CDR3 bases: TGTGCCAGCAGTTACCGGGACTATATGTGGTTCTTC.

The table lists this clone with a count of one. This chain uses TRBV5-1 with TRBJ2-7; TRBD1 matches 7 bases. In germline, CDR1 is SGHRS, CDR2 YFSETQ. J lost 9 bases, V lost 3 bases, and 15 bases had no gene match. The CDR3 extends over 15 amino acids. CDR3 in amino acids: CASSSPSGTESLQYF. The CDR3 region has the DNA TGCGCCAGCAGCTCGCCATCCGGGACAGAAAGTTTGCAGTACTTC.

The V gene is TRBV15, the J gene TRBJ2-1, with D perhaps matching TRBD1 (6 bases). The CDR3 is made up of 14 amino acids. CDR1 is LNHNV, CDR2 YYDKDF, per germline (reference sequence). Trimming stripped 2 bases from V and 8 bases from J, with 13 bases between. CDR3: CATSRSYRVDEQFF. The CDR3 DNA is TGTGCCACCAGCAGATCTTACAGGGTCGATGAGCAGTTCTTC.

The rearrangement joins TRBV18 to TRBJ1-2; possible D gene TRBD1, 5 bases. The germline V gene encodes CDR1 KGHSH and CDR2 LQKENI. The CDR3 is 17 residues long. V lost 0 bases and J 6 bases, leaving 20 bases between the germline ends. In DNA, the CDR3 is TGTGCCAGCTCACCACCCCAGGGCAGGACCACTAAACATGGCTACACCTTC. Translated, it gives CASSPPQGRTTKHGYTF.

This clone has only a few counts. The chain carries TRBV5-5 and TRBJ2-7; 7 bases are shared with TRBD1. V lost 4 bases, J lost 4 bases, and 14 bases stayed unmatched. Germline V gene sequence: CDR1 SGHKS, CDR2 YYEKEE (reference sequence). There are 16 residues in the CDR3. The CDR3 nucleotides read TGTGCCAGCAGCCTCCGGGACGCTCGCAGGGGGTACGAGCAGTACTTC. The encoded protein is CASSLRDARRGYEQYF.

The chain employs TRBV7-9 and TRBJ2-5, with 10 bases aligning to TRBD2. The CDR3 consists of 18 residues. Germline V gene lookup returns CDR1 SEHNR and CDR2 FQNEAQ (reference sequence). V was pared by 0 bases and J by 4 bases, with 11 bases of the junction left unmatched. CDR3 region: CASSLARFGTSERETQYF. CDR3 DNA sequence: TGTGCCAGCAGCTTAGCGAGGTTCGGGACTAGCGAGAGAGAGACCCAGTACTTC.

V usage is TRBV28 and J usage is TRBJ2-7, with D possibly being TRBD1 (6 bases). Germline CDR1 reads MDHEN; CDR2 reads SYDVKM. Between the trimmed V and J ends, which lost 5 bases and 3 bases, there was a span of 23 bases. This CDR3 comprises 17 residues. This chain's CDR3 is CASSQPFQGPSSYEQYF. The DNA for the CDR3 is TGTGCCAGCAGTCAACCCTTCCAGGGGCCATCTAGCTACGAGCAGTACTTC.

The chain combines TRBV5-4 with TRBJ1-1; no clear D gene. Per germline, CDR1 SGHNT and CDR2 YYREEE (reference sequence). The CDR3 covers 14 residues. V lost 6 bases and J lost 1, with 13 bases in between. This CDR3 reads CASNTATKNTEAFF. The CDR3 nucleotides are TGTGCCAGCAACACAGCTACAAAGAACACTGAAGCTTTCTTT.

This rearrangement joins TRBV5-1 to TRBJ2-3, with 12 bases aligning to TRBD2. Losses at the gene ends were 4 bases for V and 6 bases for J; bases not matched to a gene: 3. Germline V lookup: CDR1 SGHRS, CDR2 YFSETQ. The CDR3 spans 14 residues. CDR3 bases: TGCGCCAGCAGCACTGGGACTAGCGGGGATACGCAGTATTTT. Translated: CASSTGTSGDTQYF.

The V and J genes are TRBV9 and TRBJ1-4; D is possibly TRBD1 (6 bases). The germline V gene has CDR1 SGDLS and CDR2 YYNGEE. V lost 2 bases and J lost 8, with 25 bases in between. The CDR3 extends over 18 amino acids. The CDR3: CASSVSTGGAGAGEKLFF. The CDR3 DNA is TGTGCCAGCAGCGTCTCCACAGGTGGGGCAGGGGCGGGCGAAAAACTGTTTTTT.

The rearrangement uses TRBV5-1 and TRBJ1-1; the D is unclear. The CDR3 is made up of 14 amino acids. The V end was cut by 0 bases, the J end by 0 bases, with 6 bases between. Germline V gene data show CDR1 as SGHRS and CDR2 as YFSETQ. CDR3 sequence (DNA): TGCGCCAGCAGCTTGGATCTTATGAACACTGAAGCTTTCTTT. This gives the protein CASSLDLMNTEAFF.

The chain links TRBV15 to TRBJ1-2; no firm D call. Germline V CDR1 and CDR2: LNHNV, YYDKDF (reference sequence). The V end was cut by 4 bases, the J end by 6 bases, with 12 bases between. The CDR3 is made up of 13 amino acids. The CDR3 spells CATSKPLRDGYTF. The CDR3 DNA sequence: TGTGCCACCAGCAAACCCCTACGGGATGGCTACACCTTC.

The CDR3 sequence is CASSKTDFGPYEQYF. DNA for the CDR3: TGTGCCAGCAGCAAGACAGATTTTGGGCCCTACGAGCAGTACTTC. The chain combines TRBV7-6 with TRBJ2-7; a possible D gene is TRBD1 (5 bases). This CDR3 contains 15 residues. V lost 5 bases and J 2 bases, leaving 16 bases between the germline ends. From germline, CDR1 is SGHVS and CDR2 FNYEAQ.

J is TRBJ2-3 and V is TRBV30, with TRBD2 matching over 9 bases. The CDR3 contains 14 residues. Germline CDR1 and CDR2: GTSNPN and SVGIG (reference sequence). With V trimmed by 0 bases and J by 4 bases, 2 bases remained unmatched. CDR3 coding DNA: TGTGCCTGGAGTGTGGGCGGGGGGGCAGATACGCAGTATTTT. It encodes CAWSVGGGADTQYF. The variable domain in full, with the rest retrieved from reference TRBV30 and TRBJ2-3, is SQTIHQWPATLVQPVGSPLSLECTVEGTSNPNLYWYRQAAGRGLQLLFYSVGIGQISSEVPQNLSASRPQDRQFILSSKKLLLSDSGFYLCAWSVGGGADTQYFGPGTRLTVL.

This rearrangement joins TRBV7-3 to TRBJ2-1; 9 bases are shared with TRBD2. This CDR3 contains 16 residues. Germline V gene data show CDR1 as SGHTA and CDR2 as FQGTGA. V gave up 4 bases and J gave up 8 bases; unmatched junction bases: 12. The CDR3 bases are TGTGCCAGCAGCTCGCCTCCCGGACTAGCGAATGATGAGCAGTTCTTC. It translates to CASSSPPGLANDEQFF.

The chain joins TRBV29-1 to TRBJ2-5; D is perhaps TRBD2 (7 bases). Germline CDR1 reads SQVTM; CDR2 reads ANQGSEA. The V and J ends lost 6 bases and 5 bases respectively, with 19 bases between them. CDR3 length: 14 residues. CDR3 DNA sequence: TGCAGCGTCACCCTGGGGGGGGGCGGCGAGACCCAGTACTTC. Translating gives CSVTLGGGGETQYF.

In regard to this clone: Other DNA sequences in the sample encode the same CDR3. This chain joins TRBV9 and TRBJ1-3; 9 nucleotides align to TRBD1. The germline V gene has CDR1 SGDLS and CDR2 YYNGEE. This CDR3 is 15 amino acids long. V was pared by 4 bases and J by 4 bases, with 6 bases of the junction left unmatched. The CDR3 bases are TGTGCCAGCAGCCCCCGGACAGGGGACGGAAACACCATATATTTT. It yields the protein CASSPRTGDGNTIYF.

CDR3 residues: CASSLRTSGGTGELFF. Written as DNA, the CDR3 is TGTGCCAGCAGCTTAAGGACTAGCGGGGGCACCGGGGAGCTGTTTTTT. The V call is TRBV11-3, the J call TRBJ2-2; 13 bases align to TRBD2. The V gene's germline CDR1 is SGHNT and CDR2 YENEEA. This CDR3 region has 16 residues. The ends lost 2 bases at V and 4 bases at J; junction bases unmatched: 1.

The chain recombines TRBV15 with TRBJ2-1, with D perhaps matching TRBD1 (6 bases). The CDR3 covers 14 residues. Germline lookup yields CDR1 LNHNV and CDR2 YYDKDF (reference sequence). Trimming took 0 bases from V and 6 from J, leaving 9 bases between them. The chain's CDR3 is CATSRDIGGNEQFF. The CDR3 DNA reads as TGTGCCACCAGCAGAGATATAGGGGGCAATGAGCAGTTCTTC.

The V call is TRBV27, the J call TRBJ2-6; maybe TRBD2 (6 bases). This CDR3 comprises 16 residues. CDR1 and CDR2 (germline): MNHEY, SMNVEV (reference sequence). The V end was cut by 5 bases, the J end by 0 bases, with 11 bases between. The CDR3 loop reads CASSIHSGSGANVLTF. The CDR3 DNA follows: TGTGCCAGCAGTATCCATAGCGGCTCTGGGGCCAACGTCCTGACTTTC. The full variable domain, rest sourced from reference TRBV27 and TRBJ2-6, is EAQVTQNPRYLITVTGKKLTVTCSQNMNHEYMSWYRQDPGLGLRQIYYSMNVEVTDKGDVPEGYKVSRKEKRNFPLILESPSPNQTSLYFCASSIHSGSGANVLTFGAGSRLTVL.

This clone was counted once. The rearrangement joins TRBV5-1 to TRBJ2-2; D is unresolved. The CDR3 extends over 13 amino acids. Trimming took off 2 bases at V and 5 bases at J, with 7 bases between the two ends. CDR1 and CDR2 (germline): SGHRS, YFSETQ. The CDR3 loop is CASSFHQTGELFF. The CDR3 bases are TGCGCCAGCAGCTTTCATCAAACCGGGGAGCTGTTTTTT.

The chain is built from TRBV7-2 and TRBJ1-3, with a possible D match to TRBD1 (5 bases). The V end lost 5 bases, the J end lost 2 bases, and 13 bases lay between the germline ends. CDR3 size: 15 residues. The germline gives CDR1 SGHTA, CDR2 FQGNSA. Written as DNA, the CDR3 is TGTGCCAGCAGCGACCGGAGGGGTACTGGAAACACCATATATTTT. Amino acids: CASSDRRGTGNTIYF. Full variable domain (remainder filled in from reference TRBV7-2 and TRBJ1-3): GAGVSQSPSNKVTEKGKDVELRCDPISGHTALYWYRQSLGQGLEFLIYFQGNSAPDKSGLPSDRFSAERTGGSVSTLTIQRTQQEDSAVYLCASSDRRGTGNTIYFGEGSWLTVV.

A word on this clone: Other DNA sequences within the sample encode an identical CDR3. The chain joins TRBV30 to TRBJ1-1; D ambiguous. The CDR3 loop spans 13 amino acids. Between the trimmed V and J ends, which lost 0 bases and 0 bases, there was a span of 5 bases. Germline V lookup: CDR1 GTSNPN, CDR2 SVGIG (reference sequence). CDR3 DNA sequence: TGTGCCTGGAGTGTAACAGTGAACACTGAAGCTTTCTTT. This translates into CAWSVTVNTEAFF.

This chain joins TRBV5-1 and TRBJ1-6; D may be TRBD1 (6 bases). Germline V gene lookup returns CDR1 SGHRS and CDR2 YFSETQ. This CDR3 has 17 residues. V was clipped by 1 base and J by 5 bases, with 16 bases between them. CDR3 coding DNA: TGCGCCAGCAGCTTGCTTGCCAGGGGTATGGATAATTCACCCCTCCACTTT. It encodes CASSLLARGMDNSPLHF.

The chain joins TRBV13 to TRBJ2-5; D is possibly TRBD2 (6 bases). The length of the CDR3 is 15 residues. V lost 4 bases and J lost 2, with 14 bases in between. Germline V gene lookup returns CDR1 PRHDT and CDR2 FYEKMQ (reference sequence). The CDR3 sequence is CASSWGLSPQETQYF. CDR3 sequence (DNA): TGTGCCAGCAGCTGGGGACTCTCCCCGCAAGAGACCCAGTACTTC.

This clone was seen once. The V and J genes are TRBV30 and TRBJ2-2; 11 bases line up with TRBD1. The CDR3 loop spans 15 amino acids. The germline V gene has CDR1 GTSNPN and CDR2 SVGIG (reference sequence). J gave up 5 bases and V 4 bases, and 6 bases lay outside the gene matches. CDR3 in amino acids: CAWNLDRGRTGELFF. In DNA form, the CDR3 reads TGTGCCTGGAATTTGGACAGGGGGCGGACCGGGGAGCTGTTTTTT.

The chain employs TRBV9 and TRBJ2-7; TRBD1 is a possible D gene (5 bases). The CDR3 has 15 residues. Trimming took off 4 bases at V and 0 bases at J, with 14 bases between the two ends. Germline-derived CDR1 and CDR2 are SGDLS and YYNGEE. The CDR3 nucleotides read TGTGCCAGCAGCCCCCGGACATTTAGCTCCTACGAGCAGTACTTC. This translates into CASSPRTFSSYEQYF. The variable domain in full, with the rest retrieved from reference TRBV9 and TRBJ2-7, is DSGVTQTPKHLITATGQRVTLRCSPRSGDLSVYWYQQSLDQGLQFLIQYYNGEERAKGNILERFSAQQFPDLHSELNLSSLELGDSALYFCASSPRTFSSYEQYFGPGTRLTVT.